The clone carrying this TCR beta chain was seen a handful of times. In the study's own analysis: The assay estimated nucleated cells by amplifying reference gene primers. Clones were read by immunoSEQ multiplex PCR, and TCRdb kept only the in-frame ones, dropping some. D and trimming come from the DNA, and the V and J calls and clone size come from that table. Of fewer than 450,000 clones listed, roughly 87% were seen once; the top ten hold more than 0.55%. These data come from a study of blood T cell repertoires in COVID-19. Study context: Samples taken during acute and convalescent COVID-19 were collected in the United States, Italy and Spain. Sources were T cells, B-cell-depleted T cells, or PBMCs; the material itself was cDNA or gDNA.

From germline, CDR1 is SEHNR and CDR2 FQNEAQ (reference sequence). Trimming shortened V by 1 base and J by 8 bases, and 11 bases separated the two germline ends. The CDR3 spans 13 residues. The participants were between 18 and 89 years old and came from some 25 US areas. Sample: PBMCs or T cells enriched from blood (not recorded which). The clonotype comes from a man aged 18 to 30 who had recovered from COVID-19. The gene calls are TRBV7-9 and TRBJ1-2, with D possibly TRBD1 on 5 matching bases. In DNA, the CDR3 is TGTGCCAGCAGCTTAGGGGCCCCAGGGGGCTACACCTTC. Protein sequence: CASSLGAPGGYTF.